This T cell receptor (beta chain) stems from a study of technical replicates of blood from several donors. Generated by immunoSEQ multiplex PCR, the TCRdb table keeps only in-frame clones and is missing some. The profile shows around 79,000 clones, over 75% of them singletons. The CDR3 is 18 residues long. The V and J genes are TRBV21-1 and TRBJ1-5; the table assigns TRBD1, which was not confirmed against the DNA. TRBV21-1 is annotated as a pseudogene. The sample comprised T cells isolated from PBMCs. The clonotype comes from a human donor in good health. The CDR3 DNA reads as TGTGCCAGCTACACCGTAAATCGACGGACAGATAGCAATCAGCCCCAGCATTTT. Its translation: CASYTVNRRTDSNQPQHF.